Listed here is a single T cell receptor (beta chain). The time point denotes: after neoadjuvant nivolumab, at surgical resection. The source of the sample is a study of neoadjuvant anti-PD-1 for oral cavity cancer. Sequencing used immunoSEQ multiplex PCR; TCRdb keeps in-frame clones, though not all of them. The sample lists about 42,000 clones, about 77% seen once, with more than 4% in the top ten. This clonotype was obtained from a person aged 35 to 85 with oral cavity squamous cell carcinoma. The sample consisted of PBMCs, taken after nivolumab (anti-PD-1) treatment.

The CDR3 DNA reads TGTGCCTGGAGTGAACTCGGGAGGGCCGGATCCGAGTTCTTC. This codes for CAWSELGRAGSEFF. The rearrangement uses TRBV30 and TRBJ2-1, with 8 nucleotides matching TRBD2. The CDR3 is made up of 14 amino acids. Looked up from germline, CDR1 is GTSNPN and CDR2 is SVGIG (reference sequence). The trim removed 1 base at V and 14 bases at J, leaving 13 bases unmatched.